Each of the 9 T cell receptor beta chains below was sequenced from the same sample in a study of beta chain features in type 1 diabetes. Overall study findings and caveats: Researchers report that Type 1 diabetes patients had moderately but significantly shorter TCRB CDR3s across all four CD4+ subsets.

Expressed TCRB transcripts were sequenced because the entire RNA isolate underwent reverse transcription. The assay was immunoSEQ multiplex PCR, and TCRdb's table has in-frame clones only and misses some. The data show some 280,000 clones, roughly 13% seen once. These receptors have no known antigen. Specimen: naive CD4+ T cells from blood. The receptors here all came from a young man with type 1 diabetes.

A few counts support this clone. The chain is built from TRBV5-6 and TRBJ1-1, with TRBD1 matching over 8 bases. V was pared by 1 base and J by 0 bases, with 2 bases of the junction left unmatched. The CDR3 totals 15 residues. The germline V gene has CDR1 SGHDT and CDR2 YYEEEE. The DNA of the CDR3 is TGTGCCAGCAGCTTGCCAGGGGGCATGAACACTGAAGCTTTCTTT. Residues: CASSLPGGMNTEAFF.

The chain couples TRBV5-4 to TRBJ2-1, with TRBD2 matching 10 bases. Germline V gene sequence: CDR1 SGHNT, CDR2 YYREEE (reference sequence). Losses at the gene ends were 4 bases for V and 5 bases for J; bases not matched to a gene: 15. This CDR3 contains 18 residues. In DNA form, the CDR3 reads TGTGCCAGCAGCCGGGTTACTAGCGGGAACCGGAAGAACAATGAGCAGTTCTTC. It encodes CASSRVTSGNRKNNEQFF.

V gene TRBV2 combines with J gene TRBJ2-5; D gene unclear. The CDR3 covers 11 residues. The V gene lost 4 bases and the J gene lost 5 bases, with 5 bases spanning the gap. From germline, CDR1 is SNHLY and CDR2 FYNNEI. The CDR3 DNA reads as TGTGCCAGCAGTGGTCGGGAGACCCAGTACTTC. It encodes CASSGRETQYF.

The chain carries TRBV7-2 and TRBJ2-5, with D possibly TRBD1 on 5 matching bases. With 1 base removed from V and 2 bases from J, the gap between germline ends came to 5 bases. Germline CDR1 is SGHTA and CDR2 is FQGNSA. This CDR3 has 13 amino acids. Here the CDR3 DNA reads TGTGCCAGCAGCTTAGGACAGCAAGAGACCCAGTACTTC. Protein: CASSLGQQETQYF.

The chain employs TRBV7-9 and TRBJ1-1; a possible D gene is TRBD1 (6 bases). The germline V gene has CDR1 SEHNR and CDR2 FQNEAQ (reference sequence). Trimming stripped 4 bases from V and 1 base from J, with 10 bases between. The CDR3 runs 14 residues. The CDR3 reads CASSSPGQNTEAFF. The CDR3 coding sequence is TGTGCCAGCAGCTCACCGGGACAGAACACTGAAGCTTTCTTT.

The chain carries TRBV6-5 and TRBJ2-7; the D gene is possibly TRBD1 (6 bases). This CDR3 has 14 residues. Trimming left V 0 bases short and J 4 bases short, with 10 bases between. Germline CDR1 is MNHEY and CDR2 is SVGAGI. This chain's CDR3 is CASSYSWGQYEQYF. The DNA of the CDR3 is TGTGCCAGCAGTTACTCCTGGGGGCAGTACGAGCAGTACTTC.

This clone was observed a handful of times. V gene TRBV5-4 combines with J gene TRBJ1-1, with TRBD1 matching 7 bases. Germline lookup yields CDR1 SGHNT and CDR2 YYREEE (reference sequence). The CDR3 runs to 14 residues. V dropped 4 bases and J dropped 4; count of bases not matched to a gene: 7. This CDR3 is CASSPDRFSTEAFF. The CDR3 nucleotides are TGTGCCAGCAGCCCGGACAGGTTTAGCACTGAAGCTTTCTTT.

The chain couples TRBV4-2 to TRBJ1-2; D gene uncertain. CDR3 size: 15 residues. The V gene lost 0 bases and the J gene lost 7 bases, with 15 bases spanning the gap. CDR1 and CDR2 from the germline V gene are LGHNA and YNFKEQ. The CDR3 region is CASSQDFGSLAGYTF. The DNA for the CDR3 is TGTGCCAGCAGCCAAGATTTCGGATCCCTAGCTGGCTACACCTTC.

The V and J genes are TRBV29-1 and TRBJ2-7, with 7 bases identical to TRBD1. Unmatched junction bases numbered 6, after V lost 7 bases and J lost 3 bases. CDR1 is SQVTM, CDR2 ANQGSEA, per germline. This CDR3 is 12 amino acids long. The CDR3 loop reads CSGVQGIYEQYF. The CDR3 nucleotides are TGCAGCGGCGTACAGGGGATCTACGAGCAGTACTTC.